This record covers a single T cell receptor beta chain. The sample is drawn from a study of blood T cell repertoires in COVID-19. Assay used: immunoSEQ multiplex PCR; TCRdb lists only in-frame clones, some missing. Here the sample spans 200,000 to 250,000 clones, 85% to 90% being singletons. Trimming cost V 1 base and J 4 bases, with 10 bases left between them. CDR3 length: 14 residues. Germline values: CDR1 MDHEN, CDR2 SYDVKM. The clonotype comes from a man under 40 who had been exposed to COVID-19. This chain uses TRBV28 with TRBJ1-2; no clear D. Sequenced: PBMCs or T cells enriched from blood (not recorded which). The CDR3 sequence is CASSLSGGGYGYTF. In DNA form, the CDR3 reads TGTGCCAGCAGTTTATCCGGCGGAGGCTATGGCTACACCTTC.